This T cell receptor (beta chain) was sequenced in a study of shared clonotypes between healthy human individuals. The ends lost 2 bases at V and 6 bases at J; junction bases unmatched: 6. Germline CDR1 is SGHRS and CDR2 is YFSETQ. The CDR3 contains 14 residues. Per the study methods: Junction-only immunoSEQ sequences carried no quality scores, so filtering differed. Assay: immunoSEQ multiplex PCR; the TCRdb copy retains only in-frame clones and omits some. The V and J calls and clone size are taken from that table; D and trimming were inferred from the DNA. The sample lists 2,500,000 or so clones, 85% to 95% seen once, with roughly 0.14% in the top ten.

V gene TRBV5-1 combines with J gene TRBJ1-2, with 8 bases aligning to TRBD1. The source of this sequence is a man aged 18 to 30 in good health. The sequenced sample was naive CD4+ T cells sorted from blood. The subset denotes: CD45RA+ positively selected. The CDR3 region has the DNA TGCGCCAGCAGCTTATCACAGGGGGAGGATGGCTACACCTTC. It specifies CASSLSQGEDGYTF.